The 22 T cell receptor beta chains below were found in one sample sequenced in a study of blood T cell repertoires in COVID-19. Some clones are missing from TCRdb's copy, which holds only in-frame ones; the method was immunoSEQ multiplex PCR. The data hold under 200,000 clones, with about 80% observed a single time. The specimen sequenced was PBMCs or T cells enriched from blood (not recorded which). The receptors derive from a woman aged 55-69 years with acute COVID-19.

The CDR3 coding sequence is TGTGCCAGCAGCTTAGATCGGGATTACGGGGAGCTGTTTTTT. Translated, it gives CASSLDRDYGELFF. V usage is TRBV7-9 and J usage is TRBJ2-2; TRBD2 is a possible D gene (5 bases). V was shortened by 1 base and J by 7 bases, with 10 bases between the two germline ends. Germline CDR1 SEHNR, CDR2 FQNEAQ (reference sequence). The CDR3 loop spans 14 amino acids.

The chain couples TRBV25-1 to TRBJ1-6; possibly TRBD1 for D (6 bases). Looked up from germline, CDR1 is MGHDK and CDR2 is SYGVNS. V was trimmed by 8 bases and J by 4 bases, leaving 12 bases between them. There are 14 residues in the CDR3. The CDR3 nucleotides read TGTGCCAGCTCGGTAGGGGGTTATAATTCACCCCTCCACTTT. It specifies CASSVGGYNSPLHF. The full variable domain, its missing parts supplied by reference TRBV25-1 and TRBJ1-6, is EADIYQTPRYLVIGTGKKITLECSQTMGHDKMYWYQQDPGMELHLIHYSYGVNSTEKGDLSSESTVSRIRTEHFPLTLESARPSHTSQYLCASSVGGYNSPLHFGNGTRLTVT.

The rearrangement joins TRBV6-5 to TRBJ1-5, with a weak D call TRBD1 (5 bases). Germline V gene data show CDR1 as MNHEY and CDR2 as SVGAGI. This CDR3 spans 15 amino acids. Trimming shortened V by 7 bases and J by 2 bases, and 15 bases separated the two germline ends. DNA for the CDR3: TGTGCCAGCAAACTGCAGGGAACTGGCAATCAGCCCCAGCATTTT. It yields the protein CASKLQGTGNQPQHF.

This clone has only a few counts. The same CDR3 arises from other DNA sequences in this sample as well. V usage is TRBV6-5 and J usage is TRBJ1-1, with 7 positions matching TRBD1. Germline CDR1 MNHEY, CDR2 SVGAGI. J gave up 5 bases and V 5 bases, and 5 bases lay outside the gene matches. There are 13 residues in the CDR3. CDR3 in DNA: TGTGCCAGCAGTCTACAGGGGAGGACTGAAGCTTTCTTT. This encodes CASSLQGRTEAFF.

This chain's CDR3 is CASSGQVRSYEQYF. CDR3 sequence (DNA): TGTGCCAGCAGCGGACAGGTTCGCTCCTACGAGCAGTACTTC. This chain links TRBV3-1 (or the pseudogene TRBV3-2) with TRBJ2-7, with 7 bases identical to TRBD1. V dropped 5 bases and J dropped 0; count of bases not matched to a gene: 4. CDR1 and CDR2 (germline): LGHDT, YNNKEL (reference sequence). This CDR3 comprises 14 residues.

V is TRBV7-8 and J is TRBJ1-4, with TRBD1 matching 7 bases. Germline V lookup: CDR1 SGHVS, CDR2 FQNEAQ. The V and J ends lost 3 bases and 8 bases, in that order; junction bases with no gene match: 6. The CDR3 runs 14 residues. CDR3 in amino acids: CASSFTGVQEKLFF. The CDR3 bases are TGTGCCAGCAGCTTTACAGGGGTACAGGAAAAACTGTTTTTT.

The J gene is TRBJ2-3, the V gene TRBV7-9; the match to TRBD2 covers 9 bases. The CDR3 has 17 amino acids. V dropped 5 bases and J dropped 1; count of bases not matched to a gene: 10. Per the germline V gene, CDR1 is SEHNR and CDR2 is FQNEAQ (reference sequence). The CDR3 is CASSTGGAGGGTDTQYF. CDR3 bases: TGTGCCAGCAGCACAGGTGGTGCGGGGGGGGGCACAGATACGCAGTATTTT.

The J gene is TRBJ2-1, the V gene TRBV2, with 14 bases fitting TRBD2. The V gene end was trimmed by 11 bases and the J gene end by 6 bases; junction bases not matched to a gene: 3. Germline CDR1 and CDR2: SNHLY and FYNNEI. The CDR3 has 13 residues. This chain's CDR3 is CAGTSGGTNEQFF. The CDR3 coding sequence is TGTGCCGGGACTAGCGGGGGTACCAATGAGCAGTTCTTC.

The V and J genes are TRBV5-1 and TRBJ1-2; no clear D gene. The CDR3 consists of 15 residues. Germline V gives CDR1 SGHRS, CDR2 YFSETQ. Trimming shortened V by 1 base and J by 1 base, and 11 bases separated the two germline ends. In nucleotides, the CDR3 is TGCGCCAGCAGCTTGTGGGTCGGGAATAACTATGGCTACACCTTC. This gives the protein CASSLWVGNNYGYTF.

The V call is TRBV27, the J call TRBJ2-7; tentatively, D is TRBD1 (5 bases). This CDR3 has 12 amino acids. The germline V gene has CDR1 MNHEY and CDR2 SMNVEV (reference sequence). V lost 4 bases and J 4 bases, leaving 8 bases between the germline ends. The DNA of the CDR3 is TGTGCCAGCAGTTCGAACAGGTACGAGCAGTACTTC. This codes for CASSSNRYEQYF.

The V gene is TRBV5-1, the J gene TRBJ1-4, with 7 bases matching TRBD1. Germline V gene data show CDR1 as SGHRS and CDR2 as YFSETQ. There are 16 residues in the CDR3. With V trimmed by 4 bases and J by 4 bases, 10 bases remained unmatched. CDR3 coding DNA: TGCGCCAGCAGCCCGGGGGACAGACAATTTAATGAAAAACTGTTTTTT. This gives the protein CASSPGDRQFNEKLFF.

This clone was counted a single time. The rearrangement joins TRBV7-9 to TRBJ1-4, with D unclear. Germline V gene data show CDR1 as SEHNR and CDR2 as FQNEAQ (reference sequence). The V end lost 5 bases, the J end lost 5 bases, and 12 bases lay between the germline ends. There are 14 residues in the CDR3. This chain's CDR3 is CASSPDPGNEKLFF. CDR3 DNA sequence: TGTGCCAGCAGCCCTGACCCCGGGAATGAAAAACTGTTTTTT.

Only one count was recorded for this clone. V gene TRBV11-3 combines with J gene TRBJ1-1; D remains unclear. The CDR3 covers 13 residues. Germline V gene sequence: CDR1 SGHNT, CDR2 YENEEA. Between the trimmed V and J ends, which lost 3 bases and 1 base, there was a span of 6 bases. For the CDR3, the DNA is TGTGCCAGCAGCTTCTCACAGAACACTGAAGCTTTCTTT. Its protein is CASSFSQNTEAFF.

This chain connects TRBV4-3 to TRBJ1-2; D perhaps matches TRBD1 (5 bases). V was trimmed by 1 base and J by 8 bases, leaving 20 bases between them. Germline CDR1 reads LGHNA; CDR2 reads YSLEER. The length of the CDR3 is 16 residues. The CDR3 region is CASSQVGGTPFEGYTF. As DNA, the CDR3 is TGCGCCAGCAGCCAAGTGGGGGGGACGCCGTTCGAAGGCTACACCTTC.

CDR3 bases: TGTGCCAGCAGTTACAAGCGACTAGCGGGGGGGCGGACAGATACGCAGTATTTT. Translation: CASSYKRLAGGRTDTQYF. The rearrangement uses TRBV6-2 or TRBV6-3 and TRBJ2-3, with TRBD2 identical over 14 bases. The V and J ends lost 2 bases and 3 bases, in that order; junction bases with no gene match: 7. This CDR3 region has 18 residues. CDR1 MNHEY and CDR2 SVGEGT come from the germline V gene.

This chain connects TRBV5-4 to TRBJ2-5; perhaps TRBD2 as D (7 bases). CDR1 SGHNT and CDR2 YYREEE come from the germline V gene (reference sequence). The CDR3 is made up of 16 amino acids. With 2 bases removed from V and 2 bases from J, the gap between germline ends came to 16 bases. For the CDR3, the DNA is TGTGCCAGCAGCTTCGGGGGGCCGGGGAATCAAGAGACCCAGTACTTC. Amino acid sequence: CASSFGGPGNQETQYF.

V and J are TRBV12-3 or TRBV12-4 and TRBJ1-2; perhaps TRBD1 as D (6 bases). The CDR3 covers 13 residues. V lost 6 bases, J lost 8 bases, and 16 bases lay in between. The CDR3 bases are TGTGCCAGCAGCCCACAGGGCCGAATGGGCTACACCTTC. Its translation: CASSPQGRMGYTF.

The chain's CDR3 is CASSSSHVSSGLVYNEQFF. CDR3 nucleotides: TGTGCCAGCAGCTCAAGTCATGTTTCCTCGGGTCTAGTTTACAATGAGCAGTTCTTC. This chain uses TRBV7-9 with TRBJ2-1; D unresolved. Per the germline V gene, CDR1 is SEHNR and CDR2 is FQNEAQ (reference sequence). Trimming removed 4 bases at V and 4 bases at J, with 26 bases between. There are 19 residues in the CDR3.

The chain links TRBV3-1 (or the pseudogene TRBV3-2) to TRBJ1-1; TRBD1 matches at 12 bases. This CDR3 region has 14 residues. The germline V gene has CDR1 LGHDT and CDR2 YNNKEL (reference sequence). V gave up 0 bases and J gave up 8 bases; unmatched junction bases: 1. CDR3 nucleotides: TGTGCCAGCAGCCAAGATGGGACAGGGGGCGAAGCTTTCTTT. Translation gives CASSQDGTGGEAFF.

J is TRBJ1-5 and V is TRBV5-4, with a weak D call TRBD1 (5 bases). From germline, CDR1 is SGHNT and CDR2 YYREEE (reference sequence). The CDR3 spans 14 residues. V was trimmed by 5 bases and J by 4 bases, leaving 13 bases between them. The CDR3 here is CASRRWGGNQPQHF. The CDR3 DNA sequence: TGTGCCAGCAGACGGTGGGGGGGGAATCAGCCCCAGCATTTT.

This chain uses TRBV30 with TRBJ1-6, with D uncertain. Trimming took off 0 bases at V and 7 bases at J, with 7 bases between the two ends. The CDR3 has 13 residues. Germline assignment: CDR1 GTSNPN and CDR2 SVGIG (reference sequence). CDR3 sequence: CAWSVRSNSPLHF. In DNA form, the CDR3 reads TGTGCCTGGAGTGTAAGGAGCAATTCACCCCTCCACTTT. The complete variable domain, with remaining parts taken from reference TRBV30 and TRBJ1-6, reads SQTIHQWPATLVQPVGSPLSLECTVEGTSNPNLYWYRQAAGRGLQLLFYSVGIGQISSEVPQNLSASRPQDRQFILSSKKLLLSDSGFYLCAWSVRSNSPLHFGNGTRLTVT.

J is TRBJ2-7 and V is TRBV7-2; D remains unclear. Per germline, CDR1 SGHTA and CDR2 FQGNSA. Trimming removed 1 base at V and 2 bases at J, with 9 bases between. There are 14 residues in the CDR3. CDR3 nucleotide sequence: TGTGCCAGCAGCTTAGTGCCGGGTCCCTACGAGCAGTACGTC. This gives the protein CASSLVPGPYEQYV.